The clone carrying this T cell receptor (beta chain) was seen at least ten times. Its target is not known. The data stem from a study of molecular identifiers for immune sequencing clone quantification. At the level of the study: Four of five splits of RNA from about 20,000 or 100,000 naive CD8 cells were sequenced in replicates.

Study findings and constraints: Researchers reportedly could pick up spiked Jurkat TCR RNA from one cell mixed into more than 800,000 naive cells. Clones exceeding 20 RNA copies carried over 99% of effector molecules but under 1% of naive-cell molecules.

Library preparation followed earlier protocols using designated TCR primers. TCRdb re-called the PCR reads with MiXCR, one entry per CDR3 protein. The sample lists 490,000 or so distinct CDR3 sequences; less than 30% were seen once. Germline CDR1 SGHRS, CDR2 YFSETQ. V was clipped by 0 bases and J by 10 bases, with 14 bases between them. CDR3 length: 14 amino acids. This TCR was sampled from a human donor in good health. Some libraries in this study had Jurkat cell RNA spiked in. This chain uses TRBV5-1 with TRBJ2-1, with D maybe TRBD2 (5 bases). Sequences were obtained from naive CD8+ T cells from blood, with Jurkat cell RNA spiked in. The sample's subset: FACS-sorted CD8+CD4-CCR7+CD45RA+ naive T cells. This CDR3 is CASSLAGVLAEQFF. The CDR3 DNA reads as TGCGCCAGCAGCTTGGCCGGGGTCCTCGCGGAGCAGTTCTTC.